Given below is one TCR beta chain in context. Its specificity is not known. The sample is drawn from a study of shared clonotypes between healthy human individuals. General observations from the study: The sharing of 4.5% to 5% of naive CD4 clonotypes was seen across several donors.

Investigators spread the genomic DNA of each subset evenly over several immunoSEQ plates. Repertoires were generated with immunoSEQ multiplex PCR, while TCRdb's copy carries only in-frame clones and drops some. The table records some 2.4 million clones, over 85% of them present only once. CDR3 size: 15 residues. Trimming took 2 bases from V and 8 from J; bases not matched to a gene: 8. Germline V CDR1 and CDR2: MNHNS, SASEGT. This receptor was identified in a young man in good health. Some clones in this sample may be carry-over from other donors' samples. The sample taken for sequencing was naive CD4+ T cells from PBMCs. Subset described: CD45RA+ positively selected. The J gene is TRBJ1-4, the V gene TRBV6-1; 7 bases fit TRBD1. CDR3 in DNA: TGTGCCAGCAGTGAACGACAGGGTATTCCGGAAAAACTGTTTTTT. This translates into CASSERQGIPEKLFF.